These 3 T cell receptor beta chains came from one sample sequenced in a study of blood T cell repertoires in COVID-19 (dated by TCRdb to between 2020 and 2021). The library was prepared using the immunoSEQ multiplex PCR assay. What TCRdb holds here is the immuneACCESS table cut down to in-frame rearrangements. Part of the clones is not present; checked against another copy, under half of the missing clones reflect an unresolved V gene, and the others are unexplained. The sample data list some 250,000 clones, and about 90% of these were observed just once. In total, the top ten clones hold 1% to 1.5% of the sample. The sequenced sample was PBMCs or T cells enriched from blood (not recorded which). Every receptor here comes from a human donor in a cohort exposed to, infected with or recovered from COVID-19 (not recorded which). The donor label of this sample is uncertain.

The chain joins TRBV18 to TRBJ2-7, with TRBD1 matching 7 bases. The CDR3 covers 14 residues. V shed 3 bases and J 7 bases; nucleotides not matched to a gene: 9. Germline V gene sequence: CDR1 KGHSH, CDR2 LQKENI. The CDR3 bases are TGTGCCAGCTCACCTAAGGGACAGTTGGGAGAGCAGTACTTC. Protein product: CASSPKGQLGEQYF.

The rearrangement uses TRBV7-8 and TRBJ1-4, with TRBD1 matching 8 bases. Germline CDR1 and CDR2: SGHVS and FQNEAQ. V shed 5 bases and J 8 bases; nucleotides not matched to a gene: 10. This CDR3 has 15 amino acids. The CDR3 DNA is TGTGCCAGCAGCCCCAGGACAGGGATGGAGGAAAAACTGTTTTTT. It codes for CASSPRTGMEEKLFF.

The chain recombines TRBV9 with TRBJ2-7; 8 bases fit TRBD2. After removal of 3 bases from V and 7 bases from J, the junction contained 9 bases not matched to a gene. The germline V gene has CDR1 SGDLS and CDR2 YYNGEE. This CDR3 has 14 amino acids. The CDR3 here is CASSGEGTSYEQYF. The CDR3 DNA sequence: TGTGCCAGCAGCGGGGAGGGGACTAGTTATGAGCAGTACTTC.